Sequencing of this T cell receptor (beta chain) was carried out in a study of blood T cell repertoires in COVID-19. Study summary: COVID-19 samples from acute and convalescent phases originated in the United States, Italy and Spain. Nucleic acid was either cDNA or gDNA, and it came from T cells, B-cell-depleted T cells, or PBMCs.

The CDR3 length is 14 residues. CDR1 and CDR2 (germline): SGHAT, FQNNGV. The V and J ends lost 3 bases and 5 bases respectively, with 10 bases between them. The repertoire was sequenced with immunoSEQ multiplex PCR; TCRdb's copy has only in-frame clones and lacks some. The table lists nearly 80,000 clones, roughly 80% of them singletons, with approximately 33% in the top ten. This TCR was sampled from a woman between 65 and 79 years old with acute or convalescent COVID-19. Sequenced material: peripheral blood. The V and J genes are TRBV11-2 and TRBJ2-2; D remains unclear. The CDR3 region has the DNA TGTGCCAGCAGCTTCCAGATTTCGACCGGGGAGCTGTTTTTT. It specifies CASSFQISTGELFF.